This T cell receptor beta chain was recovered during a study of blood T cell repertoires in COVID-19. Study information: Acute and convalescent COVID-19 specimens originated in the United States, Italy and Spain.

In the original analysis: Using reference gene primer amplification, nucleated cell counts were estimated. Libraries were prepared by immunoSEQ multiplex PCR; TCRdb keeps only in-frame clonotypes and omits some of them. That table furnishes V, J and clone size, whereas the DNA furnished D and trimming. The sample has 45,000 to 55,000 clones, 85% to 90% seen once. The CDR3 has 16 amino acids. CDR1 is SNHLY, CDR2 FYNNEI, per germline. V shed 4 bases and J shed 0 bases, with 13 bases lying between them. The V and J genes are TRBV2 and TRBJ1-5, with D perhaps TRBD1 (6 bases). The TCR was taken from an elderly man with acute or convalescent COVID-19. Sample: peripheral blood. The CDR3 DNA reads as TGTGCCAGCAGTGGGGGCAGGGGTTATAGCAATCAGCCCCAGCATTTT. This translates into CASSGGRGYSNQPQHF.